The clone carrying this T cell receptor beta chain was counted ten times or more. Its antigen is unknown. The data were obtained in a study of T cells after yellow fever vaccination. Study results and caveats: The secondary response showed a weaker magnitude and a faster peak, day 5 versus 15.

The CDR3 is made up of 16 amino acids. V was cut by 0 bases and J by 0 bases, with 9 bases left in between. CDR1 SGHKS and CDR2 YYEKEE come from the germline V gene (reference sequence). UMIs and a universal primer site were added when TCR cDNA was made by 5'RACE template switching. TCRdb processed the 5' RACE reads anew with MiXCR; each CDR3 protein has one entry. The sample includes about 200,000 distinct CDR3 sequences, 3% to 3.5% of them seen just once. This chain links TRBV5-5 with TRBJ2-2; a weak D match, TRBD2 (5 bases). The sequence was collected from a man aged 18 to 30 who received the YFV17D yellow fever vaccine. Sequencing used CD4+ T cells sorted from PBMCs, obtained 10 days after the yellow fever booster vaccination. CDR3 amino acids: CASSLGRTSNTGELFF. For the CDR3, the DNA is TGTGCCAGCAGCTTGGGAAGGACTTCGAACACCGGGGAGCTGTTTTTT.